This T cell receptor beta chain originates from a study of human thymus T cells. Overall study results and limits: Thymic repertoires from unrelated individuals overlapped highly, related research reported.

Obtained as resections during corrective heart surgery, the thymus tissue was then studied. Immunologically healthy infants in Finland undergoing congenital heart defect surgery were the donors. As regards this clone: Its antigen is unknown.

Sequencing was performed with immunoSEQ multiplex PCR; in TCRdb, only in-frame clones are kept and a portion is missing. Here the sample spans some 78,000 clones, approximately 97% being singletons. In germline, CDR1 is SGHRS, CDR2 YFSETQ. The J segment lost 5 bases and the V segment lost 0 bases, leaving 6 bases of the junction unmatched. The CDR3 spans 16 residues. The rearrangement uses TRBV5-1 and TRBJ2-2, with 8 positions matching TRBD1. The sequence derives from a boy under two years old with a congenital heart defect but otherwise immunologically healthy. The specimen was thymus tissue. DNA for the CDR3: TGCGCCAGCAGCTTGGCTGGACAGGGTAGGACCGGGGAGCTGTTTTTT. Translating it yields CASSLAGQGRTGELFF.